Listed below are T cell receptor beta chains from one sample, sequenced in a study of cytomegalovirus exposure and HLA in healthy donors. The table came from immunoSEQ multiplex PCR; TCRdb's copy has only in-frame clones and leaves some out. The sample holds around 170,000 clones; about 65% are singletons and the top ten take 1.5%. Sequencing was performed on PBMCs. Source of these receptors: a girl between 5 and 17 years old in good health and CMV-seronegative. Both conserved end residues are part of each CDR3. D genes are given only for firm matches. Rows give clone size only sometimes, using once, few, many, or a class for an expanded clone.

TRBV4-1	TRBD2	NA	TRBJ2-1	TGCGCCAGCAGCCAAGCCCCGACTAGCGGGGGGGCCAATGAGCAGTTCTTC	CASSQAPTSGGANEQFF
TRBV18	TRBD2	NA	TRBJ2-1	TGTGCCAGCTCACCAGCGAGCGGGGCCAATGAGCAGTTCTTC	CASSPASGANEQFF
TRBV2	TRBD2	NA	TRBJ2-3	TGTGCCAGCAGTGAAGTAGCGGGGATGGCAGATACGCAGTATTTT	CASSEVAGMADTQYF
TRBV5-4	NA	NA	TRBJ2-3	TGTGCCAGCAGCCCGGAACCGACAGGAGAGCTCACAGATACGCAGTATTTT	CASSPEPTGELTDTQYF
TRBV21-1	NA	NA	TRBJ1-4	TGTGCCAGCAGCACTTGGGACAGCATGAATGAAAAACTGTTTTTT	CASSTWDSMNEKLFF
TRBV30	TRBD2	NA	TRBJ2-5	TGTGCCTCCAGCGGGGGGGCCCAAGAGACCCAGTACTTC	CASSGGAQETQYF
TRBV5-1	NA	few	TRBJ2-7	TGCGCCAGCAGCTTGGAGCAGGGAGGAACCTACGAGCAGTACTTC	CASSLEQGGTYEQYF
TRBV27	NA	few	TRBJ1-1	TGTGCCAGCAGTTTATATCTGGGGAGTAGTAGTGAAGCTTTCTTT	CASSLYLGSSSEAFF
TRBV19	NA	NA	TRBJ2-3	TGTGCCAGTAGTCCCACCAGGGGAATTCGGGGCGATACGCAGTATTTT	CASSPTRGIRGDTQYF
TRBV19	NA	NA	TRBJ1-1	TGTGCCAGTAGTATGATCACAGCCTATAACACTGAAGCTTTCTTT	CASSMITAYNTEAFF
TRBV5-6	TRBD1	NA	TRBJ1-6	TGTGCCAGCAGCCTAGATACGACAGGGGACTCACCCCTCCACTTT	CASSLDTTGDSPLHF
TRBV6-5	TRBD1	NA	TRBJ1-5	TGTGCCAGCAGACTACAGGAAGGGGGCCAGCCCCAGCATTTT	CASRLQEGGQPQHF
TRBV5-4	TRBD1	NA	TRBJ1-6	TGTGCCAGCAGCGCCAAACAGGGGCCCCTCCACTTT	CASSAKQGPLHF
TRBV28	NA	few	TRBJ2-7	TGTGCCAGCAGTTTCTACAGGGTGGGGGAGCAGTACTTC	CASSFYRVGEQYF
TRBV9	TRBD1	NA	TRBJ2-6	TGTGCCAGCAGCGTAGGCTCCCCGGGACAGAGCTCTGGGGCCAACGTCCTGACTTTC	CASSVGSPGQSSGANVLTF
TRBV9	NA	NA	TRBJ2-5	TGTGCCAGCAGCACAGGGACCCACCGAGGGCAAGAGACCCAGTACTTC	CASSTGTHRGQETQYF
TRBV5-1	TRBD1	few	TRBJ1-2	TGCGCCAGCAGCTTGTGGGACAGGGGTGGTGGCTACACCTTC	CASSLWDRGGGYTF
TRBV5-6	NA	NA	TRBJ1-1	TGTGCCAGCAGCTTCCCTATACCCGGGGGCACTGAAGCTTTCTTT	CASSFPIPGGTEAFF
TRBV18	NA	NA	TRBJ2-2	TGTGCCAGCTTCCGGGACACTAACACCGGGGAGCTGTTTTTT	CASFRDTNTGELFF
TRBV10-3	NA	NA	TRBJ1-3	TGTGCCACACGACCTGGGACCAGGGAGGGCGGAAACACCATATATTTT	CATRPGTREGGNTIYF
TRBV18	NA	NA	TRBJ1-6	TGTGCCAGCTCACCATCGAGTGGGGAGAGTTCACCCCTCCACTTT	CASSPSSGESSPLHF
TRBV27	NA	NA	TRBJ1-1	TGTGCCAGCAGCCGCAACCGCGCTGAAGCTTTCTTT	CASSRNRAEAFF
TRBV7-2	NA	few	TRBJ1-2	TGTGCCAGCAGCTTAGAGGGGTATGGCTACACCTTC	CASSLEGYGYTF
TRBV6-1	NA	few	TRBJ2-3	TGTGCCAGCAGGTGGGACATTGGCACAGATACGCAGTATTTT	CASRWDIGTDTQYF
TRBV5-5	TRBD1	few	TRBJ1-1	TGTGCCAGCCTCCAGGGGGCAAGTGGAATGAACACTGAAGCTTTCTTT	CASLQGASGMNTEAFF